This T cell receptor beta chain was sequenced during a study of human T cells and chemical hapten exposure. Study-wide context: Alopecia areata, totalis or universalis affected patients who were mostly female. Study observations and caveats: Patch test score tracked positively with PT1 expanded TCR counts.

Library construction involved attaching unique molecular identifiers to individual cDNA molecules, which allowed quantitative, reproducible TCR counting. MiXCR, run by TCRdb on the RACE reads, gives a single entry per CDR3 protein. This repertoire shows fewer than 85,000 distinct CDR3 sequences, around 10% found once; its top ten account for roughly 1.5%. This clonotype was recorded at least ten times. Its antigen is as yet unknown. Time point reported: patch test 2, 6 weeks after DPC sensitization. Treatment noted: therapeutic diphenylcyclopropenone sensitization with weekly scalp DPC. Alopecia patients between 18 and 70 years old and suitable for DPC were used as donors. The clonotype was recovered from a man aged 18-30 years with alopecia areata. Some clones in this sample may be carry-over from other donors' samples. Sequenced here: whole blood, sampled in connection with sensitization to the hapten diphenylcyclopropenone (DPC).

The CDR3 sequence: CASSQTPGQGVNTEAFF. CDR3 DNA sequence: TGCGCCAGCAGCCAGACCCCGGGACAGGGGGTAAACACTGAAGCTTTCTTT. The V call is TRBV4-1, the J call TRBJ1-1; the match to TRBD1 covers 11 bases. CDR3 length equals 17 residues. J was trimmed by 2 bases and V by 3 bases; bases with no gene match: 8. Germline V CDR1 and CDR2: MGHRA, YSYEKL.